The rows below give T cell receptor beta chains drawn from one sample of a study of technical replicates of blood from four donors. The repertoire was sequenced with immunoSEQ multiplex PCR; TCRdb's copy has only in-frame clones and lacks some. The sample records tens of thousands of clones, 90% to 95% being singletons. Sample: PBMCs. Every receptor here comes from a human donor in good health. Some clones in this sample may be carry-over from other donors' samples. The conserved cysteine and the conserved F or W are not part of the CDR3 here.

v_call cdr3_aa
TRBV9 ASSVSSDTQY
TRBV30 AWSYNQGAGEKLF
TRBV7-2 ASSKVSTMSKNIQY
TRBV7-3 ASSLNALYEQY
TRBV6-5 ASSSGGYQPQH
TRBV7-4 ATRSTSL
TRBV6-5 ASSRRTGAYEQY
TRBV5-1 ASSFGLAGYNEQF
TRBV7-3 ASSLGTGGHNEQF
TRBV6-5 ASRPTAIFFYEQY
TRBV9 ASSVLAGEGRDTQY
TRBV6-5 ASRARHGNTEAF
TRBV6-5 ASTSRQGNQPQH
TRBV9 ASSAAGQRDNEQF
TRBV14 ASSQVFGSNEKLF
TRBV7-9 ASRLTGAEQY
TRBV5-4 ASSIDSGYEQF